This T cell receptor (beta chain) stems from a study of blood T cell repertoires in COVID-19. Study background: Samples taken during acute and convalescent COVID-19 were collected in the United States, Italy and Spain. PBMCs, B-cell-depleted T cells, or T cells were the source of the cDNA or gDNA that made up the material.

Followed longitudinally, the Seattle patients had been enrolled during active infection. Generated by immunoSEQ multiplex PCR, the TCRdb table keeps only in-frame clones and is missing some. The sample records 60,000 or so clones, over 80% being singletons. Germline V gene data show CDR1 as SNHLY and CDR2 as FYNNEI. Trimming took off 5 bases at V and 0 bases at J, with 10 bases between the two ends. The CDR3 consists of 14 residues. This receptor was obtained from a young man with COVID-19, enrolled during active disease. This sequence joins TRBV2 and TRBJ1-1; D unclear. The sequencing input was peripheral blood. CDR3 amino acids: CASSNLELNTEAFF. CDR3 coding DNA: TGTGCCAGCAGTAATCTAGAATTGAACACTGAAGCTTTCTTT.